The 2 T cell receptor beta chains reported below all come from one sample, sequenced in a study of blood T cell repertoires in COVID-19. TCRdb's table, derived via immunoSEQ multiplex PCR, lists solely in-frame clones and lacks some. Among 250,000 to 350,000 clones listed, approximately 90% were seen once. Sequencing was carried out using PBMCs or T cells enriched from blood (not recorded which). The receptors here all came from a woman younger than 45 who had recovered from COVID-19.

The gene calls are TRBV5-1 and TRBJ2-7; TRBD1 aligns across 7 bases. Trimming at V came to 5 bases and at J to 0 bases, leaving 8 bases not matched to a gene. In germline, CDR1 is SGHRS, CDR2 YFSETQ. This CDR3 comprises 15 residues. The CDR3: CASSSSGGISYEQYF. CDR3 in DNA: TGCGCCAGCAGTTCTTCAGGGGGAATCTCCTACGAGCAGTACTTC.

V gene TRBV5-5 combines with J gene TRBJ1-2, with 9 bases fitting TRBD1. V was clipped by 1 base and J by 4 bases; unmatched bases: 8. CDR3 length: 16 residues. CDR1 and CDR2 (germline): SGHKS, YYEKEE (reference sequence). DNA of the CDR3: TGTGCCAGCAGCTTGATGACAGGGGGAGACTCCTATGGCTACACCTTC. It codes for CASSLMTGGDSYGYTF.